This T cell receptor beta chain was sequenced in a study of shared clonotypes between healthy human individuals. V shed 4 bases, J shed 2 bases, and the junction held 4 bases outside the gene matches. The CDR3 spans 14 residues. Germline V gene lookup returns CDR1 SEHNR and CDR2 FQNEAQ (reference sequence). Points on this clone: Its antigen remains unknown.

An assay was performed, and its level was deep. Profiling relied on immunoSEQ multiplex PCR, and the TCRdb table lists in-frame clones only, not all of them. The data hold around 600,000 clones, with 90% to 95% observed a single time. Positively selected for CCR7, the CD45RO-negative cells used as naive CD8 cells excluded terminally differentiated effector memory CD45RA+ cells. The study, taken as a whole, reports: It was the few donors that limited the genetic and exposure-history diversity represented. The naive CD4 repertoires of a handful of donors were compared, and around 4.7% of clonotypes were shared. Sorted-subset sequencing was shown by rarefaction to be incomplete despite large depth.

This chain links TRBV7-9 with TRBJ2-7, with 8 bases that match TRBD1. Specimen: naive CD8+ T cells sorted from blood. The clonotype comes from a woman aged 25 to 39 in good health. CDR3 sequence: CASSSGGRAYEQYF. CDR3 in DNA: TGTGCCAGCAGCTCAGGGGGCAGAGCCTACGAGCAGTACTTC.